These T cell receptor beta chains were read from a single sample in a study of control samples from healthy donors and cancer patients. Data came from immunoSEQ multiplex PCR; TCRdb stores just in-frame clones and leaves some out. The repertoire holds tens of thousands of clones, with around 95% as singletons. Sequenced input: blood. The receptors come from a man aged 25 to 40 in good health. Each CDR3 is given with its conserved first and last residue. Each record gives: CDR3 DNA, CDR3 protein, clone size, V gene, D gene, J gene. D genes are given only for firm matches. Clone size is stated in some rows and not others, as once, few, many or a class when expanded.

cdr3_nt: TGTGCCAGCAGCTTAGTCGGGCAGACAGAAAAACTGTTTTTT
cdr3_aa: CASSLVGQTEKLFF
clone_size: NA
v_call: TRBV7-2
d_call: NA
j_call: TRBJ1-4

cdr3_nt: TGTGCCAGCAGCACGTCAGCCCTGGCCGGGGAGCTGTTTTTT
cdr3_aa: CASSTSALAGELFF
clone_size: NA
v_call: TRBV7-2
d_call: NA
j_call: TRBJ2-2

cdr3_nt: TGTGCCAGCAGTAACCGGGACTCCATACTCCGTGGGGCCAACGTCCTGACTTTC
cdr3_aa: CASSNRDSILRGANVLTF
clone_size: NA
v_call: TRBV27
d_call: NA
j_call: TRBJ2-6

cdr3_nt: TGTGCCTGGATGGGTGCGGGGGGGGCGGATACGCAGTATTTT
cdr3_aa: CAWMGAGGADTQYF
clone_size: NA
v_call: TRBV30
d_call: TRBD2
j_call: TRBJ2-3

cdr3_nt: TGTGCCAGCAGGGAGTGGGCGGGGGGAGATACGCAGTATTTT
cdr3_aa: CASREWAGGDTQYF
clone_size: NA
v_call: TRBV3-1/TRBV3-2
d_call: TRBD2
j_call: TRBJ2-3

cdr3_nt: TGTGCCAGCAGTCCCGCTGGGACAGTTGAAGCTTTCTTT
cdr3_aa: CASSPAGTVEAFF
clone_size: few
v_call: TRBV28
d_call: TRBD1
j_call: TRBJ1-1

cdr3_nt: TGTGCCAGCAGTCCCGGACAGGGATATAGCAATCAGCCCCAGCATTTT
cdr3_aa: CASSPGQGYSNQPQHF
clone_size: NA
v_call: TRBV7-2
d_call: TRBD1
j_call: TRBJ1-5

cdr3_nt: TGTGCCAGTAGTCCCTTCCTGAGCGGACCACAAGAGACCCAGTACTTC
cdr3_aa: CASSPFLSGPQETQYF
clone_size: NA
v_call: TRBV19
d_call: NA
j_call: TRBJ2-5

cdr3_nt: TGTGCCAGCAGTTTGTACGGGACAGACTCCTACGAGCAGTACTTC
cdr3_aa: CASSLYGTDSYEQYF
clone_size: NA
v_call: TRBV6-2/TRBV6-3
d_call: TRBD1
j_call: TRBJ2-7

cdr3_nt: TGCGCCAGCAGCATACAGAGCTCCTACAATGAGCAGTTCTTC
cdr3_aa: CASSIQSSYNEQFF
clone_size: NA
v_call: TRBV4-1
d_call: NA
j_call: TRBJ2-1

cdr3_nt: TGTGCCTGGAGTGTACCGGGACGCATGGGAGATGAAAAACTGTTTTTT
cdr3_aa: CAWSVPGRMGDEKLFF
clone_size: NA
v_call: TRBV30
d_call: NA
j_call: TRBJ1-4

cdr3_nt: TGTGCCAGCAGTCAGTCTCGCAGGGACAGGGACCGGGAGCAGTTCTTC
cdr3_aa: CASSQSRRDRDREQFF
clone_size: NA
v_call: TRBV28
d_call: TRBD1
j_call: TRBJ2-1

cdr3_nt: TGTGCCAGCAGTGACGCGGACCCTGTCAATCAGCCCCAGCATTTT
cdr3_aa: CASSDADPVNQPQHF
clone_size: NA
v_call: TRBV6-1
d_call: NA
j_call: TRBJ1-5

cdr3_nt: TGCGCCAGCAGCCTGTCCGGGACTACGGGCTACGAGCAGTACTTC
cdr3_aa: CASSLSGTTGYEQYF
clone_size: NA
v_call: TRBV5-1
d_call: TRBD2
j_call: TRBJ2-7

cdr3_nt: TGTGCCGGGTCACTTACAGGGGCAAGGAATCAGCCCCAGCATTTT
cdr3_aa: CAGSLTGARNQPQHF
clone_size: NA
v_call: TRBV19
d_call: TRBD1
j_call: TRBJ1-5

cdr3_nt: TGTGCCAGCAGAGGGCCTTATAGCAATCAGCCCCAGCATTTT
cdr3_aa: CASRGPYSNQPQHF
clone_size: NA
v_call: TRBV6-5
d_call: NA
j_call: TRBJ1-5

cdr3_nt: TGTGCCAGCACCGTTAGCGGATCTTACAATGAGCAGTTCTTC
cdr3_aa: CASTVSGSYNEQFF
clone_size: NA
v_call: TRBV28
d_call: NA
j_call: TRBJ2-1

cdr3_nt: TGTGCCAGCAGCTTAGTGGGTGGCTACACCTTC
cdr3_aa: CASSLVGGYTF
clone_size: NA
v_call: TRBV7-2
d_call: NA
j_call: TRBJ1-2

cdr3_nt: TGTGCCAGCAGCGAGGGACAGGGGGCCTCACCCCTCCACTTT
cdr3_aa: CASSEGQGASPLHF
clone_size: once
v_call: TRBV9
d_call: TRBD1
j_call: TRBJ1-6

cdr3_nt: TGTGCCAGCAGCCATGGGGACAGACTAAACACTGAAGCTTTCTTT
cdr3_aa: CASSHGDRLNTEAFF
clone_size: NA
v_call: TRBV14
d_call: TRBD1
j_call: TRBJ1-1

cdr3_nt: TGTGCCAGCAGCCGCCGACAGACGAGAGAGACCCAGTACTTC
cdr3_aa: CASSRRQTRETQYF
clone_size: NA
v_call: TRBV5-6
d_call: NA
j_call: TRBJ2-5

cdr3_nt: TGTGCCAGCAGCCCTGGGACAGGGGGCGCAGCGTCGGCTGAAAAACTGTTTTTT
cdr3_aa: CASSPGTGGAASAEKLFF
clone_size: NA
v_call: TRBV5-6
d_call: TRBD1
j_call: TRBJ1-4

cdr3_nt: TGCGCCAGCAGCCAAGGATGGGGAGACTACGAGCAGTACTTC
cdr3_aa: CASSQGWGDYEQYF
clone_size: NA
v_call: TRBV4-3
d_call: NA
j_call: TRBJ2-7

cdr3_nt: TGCGCCAGCAGCCGGGACAGGGAAAACATTCAGTACTTC
cdr3_aa: CASSRDRENIQYF
clone_size: NA
v_call: TRBV4-3
d_call: TRBD1
j_call: TRBJ2-4

cdr3_nt: TGCGCCAGCAGCCAACCCAGGTGGGTCCGCTCCTACAATGAGCAGTTCTTC
cdr3_aa: CASSQPRWVRSYNEQFF
clone_size: NA
v_call: TRBV4-1
d_call: NA
j_call: TRBJ2-1

cdr3_nt: TGTGCCAGCAGCTTAACGGCAGCTAACCACTACGAGCAGTACTTC
cdr3_aa: CASSLTAANHYEQYF
clone_size: NA
v_call: TRBV7-9
d_call: NA
j_call: TRBJ2-7

cdr3_nt: TGTGCCACCAGCAGAGTGGTAGGACAGGGATTGAGAAATTCACCCCTCCACTTT
cdr3_aa: CATSRVVGQGLRNSPLHF
clone_size: NA
v_call: TRBV15
d_call: TRBD1
j_call: TRBJ1-6

cdr3_nt: TGCGCCAGCAGCTTGACTAGCGACGAGCAGTACTTC
cdr3_aa: CASSLTSDEQYF
clone_size: NA
v_call: TRBV5-1
d_call: TRBD2
j_call: TRBJ2-7

cdr3_nt: TGTGCCAGCAGTTACCCCCTAGGGAGGGGTGATGAGACCCAGTACTTC
cdr3_aa: CASSYPLGRGDETQYF
clone_size: NA
v_call: TRBV28
d_call: TRBD2
j_call: TRBJ2-5

cdr3_nt: TGTGCCAGCTCACCCAACCAGAGCTCTGGAAACACCATATATTTT
cdr3_aa: CASSPNQSSGNTIYF
clone_size: NA
v_call: TRBV18
d_call: NA
j_call: TRBJ1-3

cdr3_nt: TGTGCCTGGAGTCCGACAGGGTGGGAGGGCTACACCTTC
cdr3_aa: CAWSPTGWEGYTF
clone_size: NA
v_call: TRBV30
d_call: TRBD1
j_call: TRBJ1-2

cdr3_nt: TGTGCCAGCAGCCTGGGGACAAGTTCGGAGACCCAGTACTTC
cdr3_aa: CASSLGTSSETQYF
clone_size: NA
v_call: TRBV9
d_call: NA
j_call: TRBJ2-5

cdr3_nt: TGTGCCAGCAGCGTAGGTCTCGGGGGGCTCGATATGGGTTCACCCCTCCACTTT
cdr3_aa: CASSVGLGGLDMGSPLHF
clone_size: NA
v_call: TRBV9
d_call: NA
j_call: TRBJ1-6

cdr3_nt: TGTGCCAGCAGCAACCCTGGGAGGGAGGTGGGATACACCTTC
cdr3_aa: CASSNPGREVGYTF
clone_size: once
v_call: TRBV7-3
d_call: NA
j_call: TRBJ1-2

cdr3_nt: TGTGCCAGCTCACCCCCGAGGCGGGCCTTGCGGAATTCACCCCTCCACTTT
cdr3_aa: CASSPPRRALRNSPLHF
clone_size: NA
v_call: TRBV18
d_call: NA
j_call: TRBJ1-6

cdr3_nt: TGTGCCAGCAGCTTGGACCCACAGGGTTCTGGAAACACCATATATTTT
cdr3_aa: CASSLDPQGSGNTIYF
clone_size: NA
v_call: TRBV5-5
d_call: NA
j_call: TRBJ1-3

cdr3_nt: TGCGCCAGCAGCCAAGGGTGGGGGGCGGCCGGGGAGCTGTTTTTT
cdr3_aa: CASSQGWGAAGELFF
clone_size: medium-sized
v_call: TRBV4-1
d_call: NA
j_call: TRBJ2-2

cdr3_nt: TGTGCCAGCAGTTTTCTTTATACTGGGGCCAACGTCCTGACTTTC
cdr3_aa: CASSFLYTGANVLTF
clone_size: NA
v_call: TRBV27
d_call: NA
j_call: TRBJ2-6

cdr3_nt: TGTGCCAGCAGTCCCCCGGGACTCAAGAGCTCTGGAAACACCATATATTTT
cdr3_aa: CASSPPGLKSSGNTIYF
clone_size: NA
v_call: TRBV28
d_call: NA
j_call: TRBJ1-3

cdr3_nt: TGTGCCAGCAGTTTAGGGGGAGGCCGGACCTACGAGCAGTACTTC
cdr3_aa: CASSLGGGRTYEQYF
clone_size: NA
v_call: TRBV27
d_call: NA
j_call: TRBJ2-7

cdr3_nt: TGCAGTGCTAGTGAGGGGCAGGGAGGCCCTGAAGCTTTCTTT
cdr3_aa: CSASEGQGGPEAFF
clone_size: NA
v_call: TRBV20-1
d_call: NA
j_call: TRBJ1-1

cdr3_nt: TGTGCCAGCAGCTTACTACAGATTAACACTGAAGCTTTCTTT
cdr3_aa: CASSLLQINTEAFF
clone_size: NA
v_call: TRBV13
d_call: NA
j_call: TRBJ1-1

cdr3_nt: TGTGCCAGCAGTATCTCGGGACAGATAAACTATGGCTACACCTTC
cdr3_aa: CASSISGQINYGYTF
clone_size: NA
v_call: TRBV6-5
d_call: TRBD1
j_call: TRBJ1-2

cdr3_nt: TGTGCCAGCAGTGATCCCGGTCCAAACAGTGAGCAGTTCTTC
cdr3_aa: CASSDPGPNSEQFF
clone_size: NA
v_call: TRBV6-4
d_call: NA
j_call: TRBJ2-1

cdr3_nt: TGTGCCAGCAGCCCATGGGAGGCAACTAATGAAAAACTGTTTTTT
cdr3_aa: CASSPWEATNEKLFF
clone_size: NA
v_call: TRBV9
d_call: NA
j_call: TRBJ1-4